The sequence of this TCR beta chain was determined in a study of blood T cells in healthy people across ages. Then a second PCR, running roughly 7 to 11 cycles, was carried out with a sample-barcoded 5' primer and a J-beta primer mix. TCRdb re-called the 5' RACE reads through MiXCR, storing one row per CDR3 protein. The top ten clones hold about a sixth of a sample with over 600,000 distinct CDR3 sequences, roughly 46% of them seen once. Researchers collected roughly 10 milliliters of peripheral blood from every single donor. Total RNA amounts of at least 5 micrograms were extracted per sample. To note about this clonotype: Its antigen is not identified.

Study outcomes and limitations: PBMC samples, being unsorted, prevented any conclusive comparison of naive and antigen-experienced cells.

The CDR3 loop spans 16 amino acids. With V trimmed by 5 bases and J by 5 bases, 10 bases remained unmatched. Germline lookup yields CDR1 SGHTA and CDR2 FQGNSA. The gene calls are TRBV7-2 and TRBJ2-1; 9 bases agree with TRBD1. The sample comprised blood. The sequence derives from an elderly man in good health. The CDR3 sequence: CASSLARDRANNEQFF. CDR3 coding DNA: TGTGCCAGCAGCCTCGCTCGGGACAGGGCCAACAATGAGCAGTTCTTC. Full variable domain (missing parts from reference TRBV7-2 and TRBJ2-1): GAGVSQSPSNKVTEKGKDVELRCDPISGHTALYWYRQSLGQGLEFLIYFQGNSAPDKSGLPSDRFSAERTGGSVSTLTIQRTQQEDSAVYLCASSLARDRANNEQFFGPGTRLTVL.